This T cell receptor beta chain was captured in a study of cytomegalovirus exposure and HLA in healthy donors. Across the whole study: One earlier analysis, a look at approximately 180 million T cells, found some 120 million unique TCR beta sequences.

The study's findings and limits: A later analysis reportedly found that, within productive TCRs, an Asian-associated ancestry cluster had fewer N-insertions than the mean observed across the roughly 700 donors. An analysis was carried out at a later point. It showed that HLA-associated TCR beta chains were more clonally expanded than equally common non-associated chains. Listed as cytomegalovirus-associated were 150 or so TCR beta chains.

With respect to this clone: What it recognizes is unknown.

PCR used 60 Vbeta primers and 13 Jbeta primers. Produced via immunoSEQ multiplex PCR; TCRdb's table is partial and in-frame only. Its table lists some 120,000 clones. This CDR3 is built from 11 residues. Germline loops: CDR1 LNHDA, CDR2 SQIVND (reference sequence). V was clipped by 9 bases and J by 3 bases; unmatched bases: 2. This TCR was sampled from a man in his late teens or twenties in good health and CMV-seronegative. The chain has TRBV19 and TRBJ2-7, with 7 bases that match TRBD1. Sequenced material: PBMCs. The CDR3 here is CASRDSYEQYF. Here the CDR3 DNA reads TGTGCCAGCCGGGACAGCTACGAGCAGTACTTC.